This is a list of T cell receptor beta chains from one sample in a study of blood T cell repertoires in COVID-19. Here immunoSEQ multiplex PCR was the method, and the copy in TCRdb shows in-frame clones only, minus some. The sample holds over 350,000 clones, around 89% seen once. Sequencing was carried out using peripheral blood. Receptor source: a woman in her 30s with acute or convalescent COVID-19. CDR3s include the opening cysteine and the closing phenylalanine or tryptophan. The D gene is left open where the match is weak. Clone size is not always given. Where it is, it says once, few, many or a class for expanded clones.

CDR3,DNA,V,size,length,D,J
CASGLAPGPRDRNEQFF,TGTGCTAGTGGTTTGGCACCGGGCCCCCGGGATAGGAATGAGCAGTTCTTC,TRBV12-5,NA,17,NA,TRBJ2-1
CASSLDRMNTEAFF,TGTGCCAGCAGTTTAGACAGGATGAACACTGAAGCTTTCTTT,TRBV6-5,NA,14,NA,TRBJ1-1
CASSQQGFSGNTIYF,TGTGCCAGCAGTCAACAGGGTTTCTCTGGAAACACCATATATTTT,TRBV11-2,NA,15,NA,TRBJ1-3
CASSPAIDNEQFF,TGTGCCAGCTCACCAGCAATAGACAATGAGCAGTTCTTC,TRBV18,NA,13,NA,TRBJ2-1
CATTQTQGAGTTNEKLFF,TGTGCCACCACCCAAACACAGGGGGCAGGGACAACTAATGAAAAACTGTTTTTT,TRBV24-1,NA,18,TRBD1,TRBJ1-4
CASSRDPRVFYNEQFF,TGTGCCAGCAGCCGCGACCCACGGGTTTTCTACAATGAGCAGTTCTTC,TRBV7-8,NA,16,NA,TRBJ2-1
CATSASAKGELFF,TGTGCCACCAGTGCATCCGCGAAGGGGGAGCTGTTTTTT,TRBV24-1,NA,13,NA,TRBJ2-2
CAGRGGPRATQYF,TGTGCCGGACGGGGGGGGCCCCGTGCGACCCAGTACTTC,TRBV28,NA,13,TRBD2,TRBJ2-5
CASSQEPHRGGLSPLHF,TGCGCCAGCAGCCAAGAACCCCATCGGGGTGGACTTTCACCCCTCCACTTT,TRBV4-1,NA,17,NA,TRBJ1-6
CASSYSRITDTQYF,TGTGCCAGCAGTTACAGCAGGATCACAGATACGCAGTATTTT,TRBV6-2/TRBV6-3,NA,14,NA,TRBJ2-3
CASSRGTGIIYEQYF,TGTGCCAGCAGTAGAGGGACAGGGATCATCTACGAGCAGTACTTC,TRBV27,NA,15,TRBD1,TRBJ2-7
CASSQESVGGTEAFF,TGTGCCAGCAGCCAAGAGTCAGTAGGAGGAACTGAAGCTTTCTTT,TRBV4-2,NA,15,NA,TRBJ1-1
CASSLRTGGADEQYF,TGTGCCAGCAGCTTACGGACAGGGGGCGCCGACGAGCAGTACTTC,TRBV11-1,NA,15,TRBD1,TRBJ2-7
CASSRGGPYEQYF,TGTGCCAGCAGTCGGGGGGGCCCCTACGAGCAGTACTTC,TRBV27,NA,13,TRBD2,TRBJ2-7
CASSEQRGGLFDEQFF,TGTGCCAGCAGCGAACAGCGGGGGGGCCTTTTCGATGAGCAGTTCTTC,TRBV11-2,NA,16,TRBD2,TRBJ2-1
CASSYGQGRETQYF,TGTGCCAGCAGTTACGGTCAGGGCAGAGAGACCCAGTACTTC,TRBV6-5,NA,14,NA,TRBJ2-5
CSASTWDREDQPQHF,TGCAGTGCTAGTACCTGGGACAGGGAGGATCAGCCCCAGCATTTT,TRBV20-1,NA,15,TRBD1,TRBJ1-5
CASSQGVGANTEAFF,TGCGCCAGCAGCCAAGGTGTTGGAGCGAACACTGAAGCTTTCTTT,TRBV4-1,NA,15,NA,TRBJ1-1
CASSLSGGPQETQYF,TGTGCCAGCAGCTTGAGCGGGGGGCCGCAAGAGACCCAGTACTTC,TRBV2,NA,15,TRBD2,TRBJ2-5
CARSGVDRSGENIQYF,TGTGCCAGAAGCGGAGTAGACAGGAGCGGGGAAAACATTCAGTACTTC,TRBV5-3,NA,16,NA,TRBJ2-4
CASSLSPRLGYEQYF,TGTGCCAGCAGTTTATCCCCCAGGTTGGGCTACGAGCAGTACTTC,TRBV27,NA,15,NA,TRBJ2-7
CASSISLDSRAYNEQFF,TGTGCCAGTAGTATTAGTTTGGATTCGAGGGCCTACAATGAGCAGTTCTTC,TRBV19,NA,17,NA,TRBJ2-1
CASSSLSSGGAYEQFF,TGTGCCAGCAGCTCCCTGAGCAGCGGGGGGGCCTATGAGCAGTTCTTC,TRBV7-9,NA,16,TRBD2,TRBJ2-1
CASMWGQGGQPQHF,TGTGCCAGCATGTGGGGACAGGGGGGTCAGCCCCAGCATTTT,TRBV2,few,14,TRBD1,TRBJ1-5
CASSPTGAGVNEQYF,TGTGCCAGCAGCCCCACTGGAGCGGGGGTAAACGAGCAGTACTTC,TRBV16,NA,15,TRBD2,TRBJ2-7
CASSPTANPGPEQYF,TGTGCCAGCAGCCCTACAGCAAATCCCGGCCCCGAGCAGTACTTC,TRBV7-8,NA,15,NA,TRBJ2-7
CASNSPGLAGGPTGELFF,TGCGCCAGCAATTCCCCAGGACTAGCGGGGGGCCCCACCGGGGAGCTGTTTTTT,TRBV5-1,NA,18,TRBD2,TRBJ2-2
CATPGQGEWYGYTF,TGTGCCACCCCCGGGCAGGGGGAATGGTATGGCTACACCTTC,TRBV6-5,NA,14,TRBD1,TRBJ1-2
CASSTGSSYEQYF,TGCGCCAGCAGCACAGGGTCTTCCTACGAGCAGTACTTC,TRBV4-1,NA,13,NA,TRBJ2-7
CASSQGDQETQYF,TGTGCCAGCAGCCAAGGCGACCAAGAGACCCAGTACTTC,TRBV3-1/TRBV3-2,NA,13,NA,TRBJ2-5
CASSVARQGGEQYF,TGTGCCAGCAGCGTAGCTCGACAGGGGGGGGAGCAGTACTTC,TRBV9,NA,14,TRBD1,TRBJ2-7
CAWFGTGTNYGYTF,TGTGCCTGGTTCGGTACAGGGACGAACTATGGCTACACCTTC,TRBV30,once,14,NA,TRBJ1-2
CASSPFPDTQYF,TGTGCCAGTAGTCCTTTCCCAGATACGCAGTATTTT,TRBV19,NA,12,NA,TRBJ2-3
CASSLGTGGDSFF,TGTGCCAGCAGCTTAGGAACAGGGGGGGACTCTTTCTTT,TRBV7-2,NA,13,TRBD1,TRBJ1-1
CASSLLGGGLAGELFF,TGTGCCAGCAGCTTGTTAGGCGGGGGCCTTGCCGGGGAGCTGTTTTTT,TRBV7-9,NA,16,NA,TRBJ2-2
CASSEGPGWTEAFF,TGTGCCAGCAGTGAAGGTCCAGGGTGGACTGAAGCTTTCTTT,TRBV6-1,NA,14,NA,TRBJ1-1
CASSFRRNTIYF,TGTGCCAGCAGTTTCAGGCGAAACACCATATATTTT,TRBV12-3/TRBV12-4,NA,12,NA,TRBJ1-3
CSVAGLDIQYF,TGCAGCGTTGCCGGGTTGGACATTCAGTACTTC,TRBV29-1,NA,11,NA,TRBJ2-4
CASSTGFSPLHF,TGTGCCAGCAGTACAGGGTTTTCACCCCTCCACTTT,TRBV2,NA,12,NA,TRBJ1-6
CASSPYSRGTGELFF,TGTGCCAGCAGCCCATATTCCCGGGGCACCGGGGAGCTGTTTTTT,TRBV14,NA,15,NA,TRBJ2-2
CASSQGQGSDTQYF,TGCGCCAGCAGCCAGGGACAGGGCTCAGATACGCAGTATTTT,TRBV4-1,NA,14,TRBD1,TRBJ2-3
CASSLQGYEQFF,TGTGCCAGCAGTTTACAGGGCTATGAGCAGTTCTTC,TRBV6-5,NA,12,NA,TRBJ2-1
CASSAQNSGASQDTQYF,TGTGCCAGCAGCGCGCAAAATAGCGGGGCTTCCCAAGATACGCAGTATTTT,TRBV9,NA,17,TRBD2,TRBJ2-3
CASSQGLSPRQGSGYTF,TGTGCCAGCAGCCAAGGTCTCTCCCCTCGACAGGGTAGCGGCTACACCTTC,TRBV4-2,NA,17,TRBD1,TRBJ1-2
CASSLGARDTEAFF,TGTGCCAGCAGTTTGGGGGCCCGTGACACTGAAGCTTTCTTT,TRBV27,NA,14,NA,TRBJ1-1
CASSSARTGNDEQYF,TGTGCCAGCAGCTCCGCCAGGACAGGGAACGACGAGCAGTACTTC,TRBV6-5,NA,15,TRBD1,TRBJ2-7
CAAHERGAFQETQYF,TGTGCCGCGCATGAGCGGGGGGCCTTCCAAGAGACCCAGTACTTC,TRBV6-5,NA,15,TRBD2,TRBJ2-5
CSVIGLAGSDTQYF,TGCAGCGTTATTGGACTAGCGGGGTCAGATACGCAGTATTTT,TRBV29-1,NA,14,TRBD2,TRBJ2-3
CASAQDTGELFF,TGTGCCAGTGCCCAGGACACCGGGGAGCTGTTTTTT,TRBV19,few,12,NA,TRBJ2-2
CASSRGPGGTTEAFF,TGTGCCAGCAGCCGGGGGCCCGGAGGAACCACTGAAGCTTTCTTT,TRBV3-1/TRBV3-2,once,15,NA,TRBJ1-1
CASSQDLTGRETQYF,TGTGCCAGCAGCCAAGACCTGACAGGGAGGGAGACCCAGTACTTC,TRBV3-1/TRBV3-2,NA,15,NA,TRBJ2-5